What follows are 19 T cell receptor beta chains derived from one specimen sequenced in a study of human T cells and chemical hapten exposure. The time point was: healthy volunteer bleed at 6 weeks. Researchers extracted total RNA from unfractionated whole blood. Using its own MiXCR run on the RACE reads, TCRdb lists one record per CDR3 protein. The data show about 30,000 distinct CDR3 sequences, around 5.9% seen once. Sequencing was performed on whole blood. These receptor sequences come from a human donor in good health. Some clones in this sample may be carry-over from other donors' samples.

This clonotype came up many times. The V and J genes are TRBV28 and TRBJ1-5; no clear D. Trimming took off 7 bases at V and 6 bases at J, with 19 bases between the two ends. Germline V lookup: CDR1 MDHEN, CDR2 SYDVKM. The CDR3 covers 15 residues. This chain's CDR3 is CASKSPGLSGQPQHF. CDR3 nucleotide sequence: TGTGCCAGCAAATCCCCCGGGCTGAGTGGTCAGCCCCAGCATTTT.

This clonotype was recorded many times. A junction boundary mismatches the germline segment, possibly from a read error. Written as DNA, the CDR3 is TGTGCCAGCAGTGTACCTTCGAATACCGGGGAGCTGTTTTTT. Its protein is CASSVPSNTGELFF. The V and J genes are TRBV27 and TRBJ2-2; D is unclear. CDR1 and CDR2 from the germline V gene are MNHEY and SMNVEV (reference sequence). This CDR3 contains 14 residues.

This clonotype was seen ten or more times. The chain uses TRBV3-1 and TRBJ2-2; D is ambiguous. CDR1 and CDR2 from the germline V gene are LGHDT and YNNKEL (reference sequence). V lost 2 bases, J lost 6 bases, and 4 bases lay in between. The CDR3 consists of 12 residues. The CDR3 is CASSQYPGELFF. The DNA of the CDR3 is TGTGCCAGCAGCCAATATCCCGGGGAGCTGTTTTTT.

This clonotype was found many times. The gene calls are TRBV28 and TRBJ2-1; 13 bases are a match to TRBD2. The germline gives CDR1 MDHEN, CDR2 SYDVKM. V gave up 5 bases and J gave up 6 bases; unmatched junction bases: 4. The CDR3 runs 15 residues. Here the CDR3 reads CASSTTSGRANEQFF. As DNA, the CDR3 is TGTGCCAGCAGTACCACTAGCGGGAGGGCCAATGAGCAGTTCTTC.

This clonotype was counted at least ten times. This sequence joins TRBV20-1 and TRBJ2-3; tentative D call: TRBD2 (6 bases). CDR3 length: 12 amino acids. Germline V CDR1 and CDR2: DFQATT, SNEGSKA (reference sequence). V was shortened by 7 bases and J by 0 bases, with 8 bases between the two germline ends. The CDR3 reads CSVRGSTDTQYF. The CDR3 DNA is TGCAGTGTCCGGGGGAGCACAGATACGCAGTATTTT.

The chain is built from TRBV7-9 and TRBJ1-1; tentative D call: TRBD1 (6 bases). This CDR3 has 13 residues. Trimming took off 6 bases at V and 7 bases at J, with 15 bases between the two ends. In germline, CDR1 is SEHNR, CDR2 FQNEAQ (reference sequence). In nucleotides, the CDR3 is TGTGCCAGCAGTCCCGGGACACCGGATGAAGCTTTCTTT. Its protein product is CASSPGTPDEAFF.

This clonotype was counted many times. This chain's CDR3 is CASSEAQGSSGEQFF. In DNA form, the CDR3 reads TGTGCCAGCAGTGAAGCGCAGGGTAGCTCGGGTGAGCAGTTCTTC. The genes are TRBV6-1 and TRBJ2-1, with D perhaps matching TRBD1 (5 bases). CDR1 and CDR2 (germline): MNHNS, SASEGT. CDR3 length: 15 residues. The V gene lost 0 bases and the J gene lost 9 bases, with 15 bases spanning the gap.

In this sample, this clonotype turned up many times. The chain couples TRBV6-2 or TRBV6-3 to TRBJ1-6, with D hard to call. There are 14 residues in the CDR3. Per germline, CDR1 MNHEY and CDR2 SVGEGT. Between the trimmed V and J ends, which lost 2 bases and 5 bases, there was a span of 7 bases. CDR3 amino acids: CASSYVWNNSPLHF. DNA for the CDR3: TGTGCCAGCAGTTACGTCTGGAATAATTCACCCCTCCACTTT.

There are a few counts of this clonotype. The CDR3 bases are TGTGCCAGCAGCTTGTCCCAGACACTGACTGAAGCTTTCTTT. Translating gives CASSLSQTLTEAFF. This chain uses TRBV5-4 with TRBJ1-1; D is uncertain. The germline V and J ends were trimmed by 1 base and 5 bases, with 12 bases remaining between them. The CDR3 is made up of 14 amino acids. Germline CDR1 and CDR2: SGHNT and YYREEE (reference sequence).

By frequency in the sample, this clonotype is medium-sized. The V and J genes are TRBV5-1 and TRBJ2-1; 8 nucleotides line up with TRBD2. The CDR3 extends over 18 amino acids. From germline, CDR1 is SGHRS and CDR2 YFSETQ. The V and J ends lost 4 bases and 2 bases, in that order; junction bases with no gene match: 14. As DNA, the CDR3 is TGCGCCAGCAGCCTCGAGCTTTTTGGTAGCGGGGCCTACAATGAGCAGTTCTTC. Translated, it gives CASSLELFGSGAYNEQFF.

This clonotype was counted many times. The chain links TRBV6-6 to TRBJ2-5, with a tentative D call TRBD1 (5 bases). V dropped 7 bases and J dropped 3 bases, with 12 bases sitting between them. The CDR3 extends over 13 amino acids. Looked up from germline, CDR1 is MNHNY and CDR2 is SVGAGI (reference sequence). The CDR3 is CASTQGREETQYF. CDR3 DNA sequence: TGTGCCAGCACTCAGGGCAGAGAAGAGACCCAGTACTTC.

CDR3 in DNA: TGTGCCAGCAGCCCCGGACAGGGGTCCTACAATGAGCAGTTCTTC. Translating it yields CASSPGQGSYNEQFF. The gene calls are TRBV6-6 and TRBJ2-1, with TRBD1 identical over 9 bases. The junction had 4 bases not matched to a gene; V was cut back by 6 bases and J by 1 base. The CDR3 contains 15 residues. Looked up from germline, CDR1 is MNHNY and CDR2 is SVGAGI (reference sequence).

As regards this clonotype: A much larger clone lies a single base off, so this may be a read error. CDR3 DNA: TGCGCCAGCAGAAGCGGACCGATGAACACTGAAGCTTCCTTT. Translation gives CASRSGPMNTEASF. V is TRBV5-1 and J is TRBJ1-1, with D hard to call. From germline, CDR1 is SGHRS and CDR2 YFSETQ. This CDR3 has 14 residues.

This clonotype was recorded many times. The genes are TRBV27 and TRBJ2-5; 10 bases line up with TRBD2. The CDR3 is made up of 13 amino acids. V shed 7 bases and J 2 bases; nucleotides not matched to a gene: 1. Per germline, CDR1 MNHEY and CDR2 SMNVEV (reference sequence). The CDR3, as DNA: TGTGCCAGCAAGACTAGCGGGCAAGAGACCCAGTACTTC. Translation gives CASKTSGQETQYF.

The chain is built from TRBV3-1 and TRBJ2-7, with 8 bases lining up with TRBD1. The CDR3 is made up of 15 amino acids. With 0 bases clipped from V and 1 base from J, the junction kept 2 bases outside the gene matches. Germline CDR1 reads LGHDT; CDR2 reads YNNKEL (reference sequence). The chain's CDR3 is CASSQDRTGSYEQYF. As DNA, the CDR3 is TGTGCCAGCAGCCAAGATAGGACAGGGTCCTACGAGCAGTACTTC.

The chain couples TRBV29-1 to TRBJ2-3, with TRBD2 identical over 14 bases. Germline V gene sequence: CDR1 SQVTM, CDR2 ANQGSEA. The length of the CDR3 is 17 residues. Trimming at V came to 8 bases and at J to 3 bases, leaving 13 bases not matched to a gene. The DNA of the CDR3 is TGCAGCTCAGGGGGACTAGCGGGAGAGGTAGGGACAGATACGCAGTATTTT. It is translated as CSSGGLAGEVGTDTQYF.

This clonotype was seen at least ten times. The chain couples TRBV20-1 to TRBJ2-1, with D maybe TRBD1 (6 bases). The CDR3 loop spans 14 amino acids. The V end lost 1 base, the J end lost 5 bases, and 12 bases lay between the germline ends. CDR1 DFQATT and CDR2 SNEGSKA come from the germline V gene (reference sequence). CDR3 in DNA: TGCAGTGCTAGAGGCCTTGGGGGCGACAATGAGCAGTTCTTC. Its translation is CSARGLGGDNEQFF.

This clonotype was observed many times. This sequence joins TRBV3-1 and TRBJ1-1; D is perhaps TRBD1 (5 bases). The CDR3 consists of 16 residues. V was clipped by 3 bases and J by 1 base, with 15 bases between them. Germline V gives CDR1 LGHDT, CDR2 YNNKEL (reference sequence). The CDR3: CASSHAGDGSNTEAFF. The CDR3 nucleotides are TGTGCCAGCAGCCATGCCGGGGACGGATCGAACACTGAAGCTTTCTTT.

V usage is TRBV6-6 and J usage is TRBJ2-2; 9 positions agree with TRBD1. The CDR3 is made up of 17 amino acids. The junction had 8 bases not matched to a gene; V was cut back by 0 bases and J by 6 bases. CDR1 and CDR2 (germline): MNHNY, SVGAGI (reference sequence). DNA for the CDR3: TGTGCCAGCAGTTACTCCCGACAGGGGGGTCGGTCCGGGGAGCTGTTTTTT. It codes for CASSYSRQGGRSGELFF.